One and the same sample provided the 30 T cell receptor beta chains below, sequenced in a study of blood T cell repertoires in COVID-19. Produced via immunoSEQ multiplex PCR; TCRdb's table is partial and in-frame only. Seen here are 250,000 to 400,000 clones, more than 75% observed once, and the top ten hold roughly 5.3%. The sequenced sample consisted of PBMCs or T cells enriched from blood (not recorded which). These receptor sequences come from a woman aged 30 to 39 who had recovered from COVID-19.

This clone was seen repeatedly, ten times or more. V is TRBV7-9 and J is TRBJ2-1; 8 bases are shared with TRBD2. CDR3 length: 14 amino acids. The germline CDR1 and CDR2 sequences are SEHNR and FQNEAQ (reference sequence). The ends lost 1 base at V and 7 bases at J; junction bases unmatched: 3. CDR3 amino acids: CASSLVGGGNEQFF. For the CDR3, the DNA is TGTGCCAGCAGCTTAGTCGGCGGGGGGAATGAGCAGTTCTTC. Full variable domain (missing parts from reference TRBV7-9 and TRBJ2-1): DTGVSQNPRHKITKRGQNVTFRCDPISEHNRLYWYRQTLGQGPEFLTYFQNEAQLEKSRLLSDRFSAERPKGSFSTLEIQRTEQGDSAMYLCASSLVGGGNEQFFGPGTRLTVL.

This chain links TRBV2 with TRBJ1-2; TRBD1 is a possible D gene (5 bases). Between the trimmed V and J ends, which lost 6 bases and 3 bases, there was a span of 17 bases. The CDR3 contains 15 residues. CDR1 is SNHLY, CDR2 FYNNEI, per germline. CDR3 amino acids: CASSVTGTKDYGYTF. The CDR3 coding sequence is TGTGCCAGCAGCGTCACAGGTACAAAGGACTATGGCTACACCTTC.

The CDR3 region is CASSRGTSGNEQFF. For the CDR3, the DNA is TGTGCCAGCAGTCGAGGGACTAGCGGCAATGAGCAGTTCTTC. The chain employs TRBV27 and TRBJ2-1; TRBD2 matches at 11 bases. This CDR3 spans 14 amino acids. The V segment lost 5 bases and the J segment 6 bases; nucleotides outside the gene matches: 3. From germline, CDR1 is MNHEY and CDR2 SMNVEV (reference sequence).

This sequence joins TRBV6-5 and TRBJ1-1; possible D gene TRBD1, 5 bases. V was clipped by 7 bases and J by 2 bases, with 17 bases between them. Germline loops: CDR1 MNHEY, CDR2 SVGAGI. The CDR3 contains 15 residues. CDR3 in amino acids: CASTLGGVPNTEAFF. The CDR3 nucleotides are TGTGCCAGCACGCTGGGGGGGGTTCCAAACACTGAAGCTTTCTTT.

The sample holds one count of this clone. V and J are TRBV15 and TRBJ1-6; D not certain. Germline CDR1 is LNHNV and CDR2 is YYDKDF (reference sequence). Trimming left V 0 bases short and J 10 bases short, with 19 bases between. The CDR3 length is 17 residues. In DNA, the CDR3 is TGTGCCACCAGCAGAGATCCAGCAGTCGCGGTCGGGTCACCCCTCCACTTT. It codes for CATSRDPAVAVGSPLHF.

The chain employs TRBV5-4 and TRBJ1-2; tentative D call: TRBD1 (6 bases). The CDR3 is made up of 16 amino acids. The germline V gene encodes CDR1 SGHNT and CDR2 YYREEE (reference sequence). The ends were cut back, 6 bases at V and 6 bases at J, with 24 bases in the middle. The CDR3: CASNEGGQGRFDGYTF. DNA for the CDR3: TGTGCCAGCAACGAGGGGGGGCAGGGCAGGTTCGATGGCTACACCTTC.

The chain is built from TRBV6-5 and TRBJ1-2; 8 nucleotides line up with TRBD1. CDR3 size: 15 residues. V was pared by 6 bases and J by 2 bases, with 8 bases of the junction left unmatched. The germline CDR1 and CDR2 sequences are MNHEY and SVGAGI. For the CDR3, the DNA is TGTGCCAGCAGATACCAGGACAGGGTCAACTATGGCTACACCTTC. Residues: CASRYQDRVNYGYTF.

This chain uses TRBV6-5 with TRBJ1-2; D might be TRBD1 (5 bases). V dropped 6 bases and J dropped 2 bases, with 13 bases sitting between them. The length of the CDR3 is 14 residues. Germline loops: CDR1 MNHEY, CDR2 SVGAGI. CDR3 in amino acids: CASSPREANYGYTF. CDR3 in DNA: TGTGCCAGCAGCCCCAGGGAGGCAAACTATGGCTACACCTTC.

This chain connects TRBV5-1 to TRBJ1-2; TRBD1 might be the D (5 bases). CDR1 is SGHRS, CDR2 YFSETQ, per germline. The V gene lost 5 bases and the J gene lost 6 bases, with 11 bases spanning the gap. This CDR3 has 12 residues. The CDR3 sequence: CASRTSGDGYTF. CDR3 DNA sequence: TGCGCCAGCAGAACCTCGGGGGATGGCTACACCTTC.

The V call is TRBV5-1, the J call TRBJ2-5; 8 bases are shared with TRBD2. The CDR3 is made up of 14 amino acids. J lost 4 bases, V lost 3 bases, and 5 bases had no gene match. The germline CDR1 and CDR2 sequences are SGHRS and YFSETQ. As DNA, the CDR3 is TGCGCCAGCAGCTCCGGACTAGCTGGAGAGACCCAGTACTTC. It encodes CASSSGLAGETQYF.

The gene calls are TRBV6-2 or TRBV6-3 and TRBJ1-1; TRBD1 matches 8 bases. V gave up 4 bases and J gave up 0 bases; unmatched junction bases: 13. The CDR3 consists of 18 residues. From germline, CDR1 is MNHEY and CDR2 SVGEGT. CDR3 loop: CASSLRTGPRIMNTEAFF. As DNA, the CDR3 is TGTGCCAGCAGTTTACGGACAGGGCCCCGAATAATGAACACTGAAGCTTTCTTT.

V gene TRBV6-5 combines with J gene TRBJ2-2, with TRBD2 identical over 11 bases. The CDR3 totals 15 residues. Germline V gives CDR1 MNHEY, CDR2 SVGAGI. The V segment lost 7 bases and the J segment 9 bases; nucleotides outside the gene matches: 10. The CDR3 bases are TGTGCCAGCACGCGTGAGCTAGCGGGGGGCCGGGAGCTGTTTTTT. Translated, it gives CASTRELAGGRELFF.

This chain joins TRBV11-2 and TRBJ2-3; 14 bases match TRBD2. This CDR3 region has 19 residues. CDR1 SGHAT and CDR2 FQNNGV come from the germline V gene. With V trimmed by 5 bases and J by 2 bases, 12 bases remained unmatched. The chain's CDR3 is CASSLYLGTSGRLTDTQYF. In nucleotides, the CDR3 is TGTGCCAGCAGCCTCTACCTCGGGACTAGCGGGAGACTCACAGATACGCAGTATTTT.

J is TRBJ2-3 and V is TRBV4-1; the match to TRBD2 covers 8 bases. CDR3 length: 15 residues. Germline CDR1 MGHRA, CDR2 YSYEKL. The V gene end was trimmed by 0 bases and the J gene end by 6 bases; junction bases not matched to a gene: 5. The CDR3 loop reads CASSQERGGPDTQYF. For the CDR3, the DNA is TGCGCCAGCAGCCAAGAACGGGGGGGGCCTGATACGCAGTATTTT.

This chain joins TRBV6-2 or TRBV6-3 and TRBJ1-5; D unclear. CDR3 length equals 17 residues. Between the trimmed V and J ends, which lost 0 bases and 1 base, there was a span of 13 bases. Looked up from germline, CDR1 is MNHEY and CDR2 is SVGEGT. The CDR3 here is CASSYSPSGRSNQPQHF. The CDR3 nucleotides are TGTGCCAGCAGTTACTCCCCCTCAGGTAGGAGCAATCAGCCCCAGCATTTT.

The chain uses TRBV4-3 and TRBJ2-2; a weak D match, TRBD1 (6 bases). CDR1 is LGHNA, CDR2 YSLEER, per germline. Trimming removed 2 bases at V and 7 bases at J, with 14 bases between. The CDR3 length is 15 residues. The CDR3 here is CASSQTGNRGGELFF. CDR3 nucleotide sequence: TGCGCCAGCAGCCAAACAGGGAATCGTGGCGGGGAGCTGTTTTTT.

This sequence joins TRBV15 and TRBJ1-4; unclear D gene. V was clipped by 0 bases and J by 8 bases, with 7 bases between them. The CDR3 loop spans 13 amino acids. Germline V gene data show CDR1 as LNHNV and CDR2 as YYDKDF (reference sequence). The DNA of the CDR3 is TGTGCCACCAGCAGAGACCAGAGGGAAAAACTGTTTTTT. Translation gives CATSRDQREKLFF.

This clone was detected once. J is TRBJ1-2 and V is TRBV14; no definite D call. CDR3 size: 12 residues. The germline V gene has CDR1 SGHDN and CDR2 FVKESK. With 0 bases removed from V and 5 bases from J, the gap between germline ends came to 4 bases. CDR3: CASSQDGYGYTF. In nucleotides, the CDR3 is TGTGCCAGCAGCCAAGACGGGTATGGCTACACCTTC.

This clone was counted a few times. V is TRBV4-3 and J is TRBJ1-1; D perhaps matches TRBD1 (6 bases). CDR3 length: 15 amino acids. The germline V gene encodes CDR1 LGHNA and CDR2 YSLEER. Deletions cut 1 base from V and 4 bases from J, with 13 bases between. The CDR3 DNA follows: TGCGCCAGCAGCCAAGGAGGGGGAGCGGTCACTGAAGCTTTCTTT. The encoded protein is CASSQGGGAVTEAFF.

The rearrangement joins TRBV7-2 to TRBJ1-2, with D possibly matching TRBD1 (5 bases). This CDR3 spans 16 amino acids. Trimming cost V 4 bases and J 4 bases, with 19 bases left between them. Germline V lookup: CDR1 SGHTA, CDR2 FQGNSA. The CDR3 nucleotides read TGTGCCAGCAGCTACACCTCAGGGTGGGCAGTCTATGGCTACACCTTC. Protein product: CASSYTSGWAVYGYTF.

This sequence joins TRBV7-2 and TRBJ2-1, with a weak D call TRBD2 (5 bases). Trimming removed 5 bases at V and 9 bases at J, with 17 bases between. Per germline, CDR1 SGHTA and CDR2 FQGNSA. The CDR3 consists of 14 residues. CDR3 DNA sequence: TGTGCCAGCAGCACCCTCTTGCCGGGGTTTGAGCAGTTCTTC. Encoded protein: CASSTLLPGFEQFF.

This chain joins TRBV4-1 and TRBJ2-7; 10 positions agree with TRBD2. V lost 3 bases, J lost 5 bases, and 1 base stayed unmatched. Per the germline V gene, CDR1 is MGHRA and CDR2 is YSYEKL. The CDR3 covers 13 residues. CDR3 coding DNA: TGCGCCAGCAGCCACGGACTAGCGGACGAGCAGTACTTC. Its protein product is CASSHGLADEQYF.

CDR3 residues: CSASRTGGADTQYF. The CDR3, as DNA: TGCAGTGCTAGTAGGACGGGGGGTGCGGATACGCAGTATTTT. V gene TRBV20-1 combines with J gene TRBJ2-3, with 7 bases matching TRBD2. CDR1 is DFQATT and CDR2 is SNEGSKA in the germline V gene (reference sequence). The CDR3 covers 14 residues. Losses at the gene ends were 3 bases for V and 6 bases for J; bases not matched to a gene: 9.

In DNA form, the CDR3 reads TGTGCCAGCAGCCCCCGAGGCGGGCTGATCACCGGGGAGCTGTTTTTT. This translates into CASSPRGGLITGELFF. The chain uses TRBV7-9 and TRBJ2-2; maybe TRBD2 (5 bases). This CDR3 is 16 amino acids long. The germline gives CDR1 SEHNR, CDR2 FQNEAQ (reference sequence). Trimming took off 5 bases at V and 4 bases at J, with 17 bases between the two ends.

V gene TRBV2 combines with J gene TRBJ1-1; D is possibly TRBD1 (5 bases). V shed 8 bases and J shed 8 bases, with 9 bases lying between them. Germline CDR1 reads SNHLY; CDR2 reads FYNNEI. This CDR3 contains 10 residues. The CDR3 DNA is TGTGCCAGCTCAGGGCCCGAAGCTTTCTTT. Amino acids: CASSGPEAFF.

The chain carries TRBV28 and TRBJ2-5, with 7 nucleotides matching TRBD2. V trimming: 6 bases; J trimming: 2 bases; junction bases outside the gene matches: 12. This CDR3 region has 16 residues. The germline CDR1 and CDR2 sequences are MDHEN and SYDVKM. The CDR3 DNA follows: TGTGCCAGCAGCGGCCCGGGGAGGCGGGAGCAAGAGACCCAGTACTTC. As protein: CASSGPGRREQETQYF.

The chain joins TRBV5-5 to TRBJ2-5; TRBD1 agrees at 9 bases. The CDR3 spans 15 residues. Germline V gives CDR1 SGHKS, CDR2 YYEKEE (reference sequence). With 2 bases clipped from V and 5 bases from J, the junction kept 7 bases outside the gene matches. CDR3 coding DNA: TGTGCCAGCAGCTTCCGACAGGGGGGTTTTGAGACCCAGTACTTC. This sequence encodes CASSFRQGGFETQYF.

The chain couples TRBV7-2 to TRBJ2-7; TRBD2 agrees at 11 bases. The CDR3 covers 13 residues. Trimming at V came to 4 bases and at J to 7 bases, leaving 3 bases not matched to a gene. The germline CDR1 and CDR2 sequences are SGHTA and FQGNSA. CDR3 protein: CASSYSGGGEQYF. The DNA for the CDR3 is TGTGCCAGCAGCTATAGCGGGGGGGGAGAGCAGTACTTC.

The rearrangement uses TRBV4-1 and TRBJ1-6; TRBD1 matches at 8 bases. The CDR3 is made up of 16 amino acids. Germline assignment: CDR1 MGHRA and CDR2 YSYEKL. Trimming at V came to 2 bases and at J to 7 bases, leaving 7 bases not matched to a gene. This CDR3 reads CASSQKGQGINSPLHF. CDR3 DNA: TGCGCCAGCAGCCAAAAAGGACAGGGCATAAATTCACCCCTCCACTTT.

The chain is built from TRBV28 and TRBJ1-2; 9 positions agree with TRBD1. Per germline, CDR1 MDHEN and CDR2 SYDVKM. This CDR3 contains 14 residues. With 9 bases clipped from V and 4 bases from J, the junction kept 9 bases outside the gene matches. The CDR3 DNA reads as TGTGCCAGTACTTTGGACAGGGGCGGCTATGGCTACACCTTC. This translates into CASTLDRGGYGYTF.